The next 22 T cell receptor beta chains were all read from a single sample in a study of cytomegalovirus exposure and HLA in healthy donors. Primers: 60 Vbeta forward and 13 Jbeta reverse. Repertoires were generated with immunoSEQ multiplex PCR, while TCRdb's copy carries only in-frame clones and drops some. Found here are 130,000 to 150,000 clones, about 76% of them singletons; the top ten hold over 3%. Sample: PBMCs. Every receptor here comes from a female donor in good health and CMV-seronegative.

This clone is a singleton in its sample. V is TRBV18 and J is TRBJ2-1; D might be TRBD2 (5 bases). The CDR3 extends over 14 amino acids. Trimming stripped 0 bases from V and 8 bases from J, with 11 bases between. The germline V gene encodes CDR1 KGHSH and CDR2 LQKENI. As DNA, the CDR3 is TGTGCCAGCTCACCACCTGAGGGAGTTGATGAGCAGTTCTTC. Encoded protein: CASSPPEGVDEQFF.

V usage is TRBV25-1 and J usage is TRBJ2-7, with a tentative D call TRBD1 (6 bases). Trimming pared 4 bases from V and 6 bases from J, leaving 13 bases between. Looked up from germline, CDR1 is MGHDK and CDR2 is SYGVNS. The CDR3 loop spans 13 amino acids. The CDR3 coding sequence is TGTGCCAGCAGTGCGCAGGGGAGAGGCGAGCAGTACTTC. Encoded protein: CASSAQGRGEQYF.

CDR3 sequence (DNA): TGTGCCAGCAGCTTCTCGAGTATTCACACTGAAGCTTTCTTT. As protein: CASSFSSIHTEAFF. The chain carries TRBV7-8 and TRBJ1-1, with D unresolved. The CDR3 has 14 residues. V was pared by 3 bases and J by 3 bases, with 11 bases between. The germline CDR1 and CDR2 sequences are SGHVS and FQNEAQ.

The chain uses TRBV7-8 and TRBJ2-1; D not resolved. The V end lost 1 base, the J end lost 4 bases, and 5 bases lay between the germline ends. CDR1 and CDR2 from the germline V gene are SGHVS and FQNEAQ. This CDR3 has 13 residues. The CDR3: CASSLVVYNEQFF. CDR3 bases: TGTGCCAGCAGCTTAGTTGTATACAATGAGCAGTTCTTC.

The chain uses TRBV7-9 and TRBJ1-1; D is uncertain. Germline CDR1 is SEHNR and CDR2 is FQNEAQ (reference sequence). Trimming stripped 5 bases from V and 1 base from J, with 14 bases between. The CDR3 length is 15 residues. This CDR3 is CASSPLVSANTEAFF. DNA for the CDR3: TGTGCCAGCAGCCCCTTAGTTTCTGCGAACACTGAAGCTTTCTTT. Together with reference TRBV7-9 and TRBJ1-1, the CDR3 gives the full variable domain: DTGVSQNPRHKITKRGQNVTFRCDPISEHNRLYWYRQTLGQGPEFLTYFQNEAQLEKSRLLSDRFSAERPKGSFSTLEIQRTEQGDSAMYLCASSPLVSANTEAFFGQGTRLTVV.

The chain is built from TRBV7-8 and TRBJ1-5; maybe TRBD1 (5 bases). Trimming removed 1 base from V and 6 bases from J, with 16 bases in between. The germline V gene has CDR1 SGHVS and CDR2 FQNEAQ. The CDR3 is 16 amino acids. In DNA form, the CDR3 reads TGTGCCAGCAGCTTAGGTCCGGGGGGTCGAGGTCAGCCCCAGCATTTT. Translated, it gives CASSLGPGGRGQPQHF.

This chain uses TRBV5-1 with TRBJ2-3; tentatively, D is TRBD2 (5 bases). There are 12 residues in the CDR3. Trimming removed 2 bases at V and 10 bases at J, with 11 bases between. Germline V gives CDR1 SGHRS, CDR2 YFSETQ. CDR3 DNA sequence: TGCGCCAGCAGCTTATTCTCGAGGGCGCAGTATTTT. Translated: CASSLFSRAQYF.

The V gene is TRBV19, the J gene TRBJ1-4; the D is unclear. CDR1 LNHDA and CDR2 SQIVND come from the germline V gene (reference sequence). Trimming stripped 10 bases from V and 8 bases from J, with 17 bases between. The CDR3 runs 13 residues. CDR3 DNA sequence: TGTGCCACGAGGGCCCCGGCCCAAGAAAAACTGTTTTTT. It specifies CATRAPAQEKLFF.

This chain joins TRBV10-3 and TRBJ2-7; TRBD2 might be the D (6 bases). This CDR3 has 13 amino acids. Per germline, CDR1 ENHRY and CDR2 SYGVKD. V gave up 4 bases and J gave up 1 base, with 8 bases separating them. CDR3: CAISVEGSYEQYF. CDR3 nucleotides: TGTGCCATCAGTGTGGAGGGGTCCTACGAGCAGTACTTC.

The V gene is TRBV25-1, the J gene TRBJ2-5; 12 nucleotides align to TRBD2. This CDR3 is built from 17 residues. J was trimmed by 1 base and V by 2 bases; bases with no gene match: 5. The germline V gene encodes CDR1 MGHDK and CDR2 SYGVNS. CDR3 amino acids: CASSELAGGPGQETQYF. The DNA of the CDR3 is TGTGCCAGCAGTGAACTAGCGGGGGGGCCGGGCCAAGAGACCCAGTACTTC.

This clone turned up a few times. This rearrangement joins TRBV6-1 to TRBJ2-3; 7 bases map to TRBD2. Germline V lookup: CDR1 MNHNS, CDR2 SASEGT. The CDR3 spans 15 residues. The trim removed 5 bases at V and 5 bases at J, leaving 10 bases unmatched. The CDR3 spells CASSFEAGRGDTQYF. The CDR3 nucleotides read TGTGCCAGCAGTTTCGAAGCGGGAAGAGGAGATACGCAGTATTTT.

V usage is TRBV20-1 and J usage is TRBJ2-5; 7 nucleotides match TRBD2. The trim removed 7 bases at V and 3 bases at J, leaving 2 bases unmatched. The CDR3 is 11 amino acids. The germline gives CDR1 DFQATT, CDR2 SNEGSKA (reference sequence). This CDR3 reads CSGLAKETQYF. CDR3 nucleotides: TGCAGTGGACTAGCCAAAGAGACCCAGTACTTC.

The V and J genes are TRBV19 and TRBJ1-5; 10 bases align to TRBD1. From germline, CDR1 is LNHDA and CDR2 SQIVND (reference sequence). V dropped 0 bases and J dropped 6; count of bases not matched to a gene: 2. CDR3 length: 15 residues. Here the CDR3 reads CASSIEGQGRQPQHF. DNA of the CDR3: TGTGCCAGTAGTATAGAGGGACAGGGGCGTCAGCCCCAGCATTTT.

The rearrangement joins TRBV11-3 to TRBJ2-7; 12 nucleotides agree with TRBD2. The CDR3 loop spans 19 amino acids. V lost 3 bases and J lost 2; bases outside the gene matches: 14. CDR1 SGHNT and CDR2 YENEEA come from the germline V gene. The CDR3 loop is CASSLRLAGDLWQTYEQYF. DNA of the CDR3: TGTGCCAGCAGCTTGCGACTAGCGGGAGACCTCTGGCAGACCTACGAGCAGTACTTC.

The chain carries TRBV28 and TRBJ2-7, with a weak D call TRBD1 (5 bases). The V and J ends lost 4 bases and 7 bases respectively, with 14 bases between them. The CDR3 extends over 13 amino acids. The germline gives CDR1 MDHEN, CDR2 SYDVKM. For the CDR3, the DNA is TGTGCCAGCAGTTCACCGGCAGGGCGGGAGCAGTACTTC. It translates to CASSSPAGREQYF.

This clone was detected only a few times. J is TRBJ1-1 and V is TRBV6-1, with D tentatively TRBD1 (5 bases). CDR1 MNHNS and CDR2 SASEGT come from the germline V gene. CDR3 length: 15 amino acids. V lost 5 bases and J 1 base, leaving 14 bases between the germline ends. The CDR3 nucleotides are TGTGCCAGCAGTCCCCAGGGAGGCTGGAACACTGAAGCTTTCTTT. It encodes CASSPQGGWNTEAFF.

CDR3 amino acids: CASQTGDQETQYF. CDR3 nucleotide sequence: TGCGCCAGTCAAACAGGGGACCAAGAGACCCAGTACTTC. The gene calls are TRBV5-1 and TRBJ2-5; 7 bases agree with TRBD1. CDR1 is SGHRS, CDR2 YFSETQ, per germline. This CDR3 spans 13 amino acids. The V and J ends lost 8 bases and 0 bases, in that order; junction bases with no gene match: 4. Variable domain in full (rest from reference TRBV5-1 and TRBJ2-5): KAGVTQTPRYLIKTRGQQVTLSCSPISGHRSVSWYQQTPGQGLQFLFEYFSETQRNKGNFPGRFSGRQFSNSRSEMNVSTLELGDSALYLCASQTGDQETQYFGPGTRLLVL.

This sequence joins TRBV7-8 and TRBJ1-5, with D unclear. Germline values: CDR1 SGHVS, CDR2 FQNEAQ. The CDR3 sequence is 15 residues long. Trimming cost V 2 bases and J 0 bases, with 8 bases left between them. CDR3 amino acids: CASSLSRDSNQPQHF. In DNA form, the CDR3 reads TGTGCCAGCAGCTTAAGTCGGGATAGCAATCAGCCCCAGCATTTT.

The J gene is TRBJ1-1, the V gene TRBV29-1; TRBD1 is a possible D gene (5 bases). Trimming removed 5 bases at V and 5 bases at J, with 15 bases between. Germline values: CDR1 SQVTM, CDR2 ANQGSEA. The CDR3 has 13 residues. The CDR3 spells CSVQNGGRTEAFF. CDR3 nucleotide sequence: TGCAGCGTTCAGAACGGGGGGAGGACTGAAGCTTTCTTT. Full variable domain (missing parts from reference TRBV29-1 and TRBJ1-1): SAVISQKPSRDICQRGTSLTIQCQVDSQVTMMFWYRQQPGQSLTLIATANQGSEATYESGFVIDKFPISRPNLTFSTLTVSNMSPEDSSIYLCSVQNGGRTEAFFGQGTRLTVV.

This clone was seen more than once but under ten times. J is TRBJ2-2 and V is TRBV7-3, with a possible D match to TRBD1 (6 bases). V was shortened by 5 bases and J by 0 bases, with 10 bases between the two germline ends. The CDR3 is 15 amino acids. Germline loops: CDR1 SGHTA, CDR2 FQGTGA. The CDR3 DNA sequence: TGTGCCAGCAGCCCCGGACAGTCGAACACCGGGGAGCTGTTTTTT. It encodes CASSPGQSNTGELFF.

This chain joins TRBV5-4 and TRBJ1-1; no firm D call. V dropped 4 bases and J dropped 1 base, with 14 bases sitting between them. The CDR3 consists of 15 residues. CDR1 is SGHNT and CDR2 is YYREEE in the germline V gene (reference sequence). The CDR3 region is CASSPPPAGNTEAFF. The CDR3 region has the DNA TGTGCCAGCAGCCCCCCACCGGCGGGGAACACTGAAGCTTTCTTT. Full variable domain (remainder filled in from reference TRBV5-4 and TRBJ1-1): ETGVTQSPTHLIKTRGQQVTLRCSSQSGHNTVSWYQQALGQGPQFIFQYYREEENGRGNFPPRFSGLQFPNYSSELNVNALELDDSALYLCASSPPPAGNTEAFFGQGTRLTVV.

The rearrangement joins TRBV2 to TRBJ2-5; possible D gene TRBD2, 5 bases. Germline assignment: CDR1 SNHLY and CDR2 FYNNEI. The ends were cut back, 7 bases at V and 9 bases at J, with 9 bases in the middle. The CDR3 has 10 amino acids. The CDR3: CASILGAQYF. Here the CDR3 DNA reads TGTGCCAGCATCCTCGGGGCCCAGTACTTC.